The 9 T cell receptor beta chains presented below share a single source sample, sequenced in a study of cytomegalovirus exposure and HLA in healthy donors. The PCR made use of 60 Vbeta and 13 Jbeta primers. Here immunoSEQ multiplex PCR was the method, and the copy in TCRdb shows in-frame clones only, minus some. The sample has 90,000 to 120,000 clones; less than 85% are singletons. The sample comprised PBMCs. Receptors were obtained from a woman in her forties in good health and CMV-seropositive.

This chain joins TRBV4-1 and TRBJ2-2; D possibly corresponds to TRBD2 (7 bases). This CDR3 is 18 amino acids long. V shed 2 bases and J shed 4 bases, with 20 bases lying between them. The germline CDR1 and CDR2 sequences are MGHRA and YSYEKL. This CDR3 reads CASSQKERGGKSTGELFF. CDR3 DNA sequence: TGCGCCAGCAGCCAAAAAGAAAGGGGGGGTAAAAGCACCGGGGAGCTGTTTTTT.

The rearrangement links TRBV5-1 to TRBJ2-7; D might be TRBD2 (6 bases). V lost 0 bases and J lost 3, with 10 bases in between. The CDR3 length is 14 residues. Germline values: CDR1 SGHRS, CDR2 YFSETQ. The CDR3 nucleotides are TGCGCCAGCAGCTTGGTGGGGCGGGGCTACGAGCAGTACTTC. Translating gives CASSLVGRGYEQYF.

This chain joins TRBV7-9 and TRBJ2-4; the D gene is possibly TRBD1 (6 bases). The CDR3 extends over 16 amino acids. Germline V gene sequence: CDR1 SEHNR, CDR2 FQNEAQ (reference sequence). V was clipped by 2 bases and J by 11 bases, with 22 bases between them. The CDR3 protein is CASSLLVDSAEKFQYF. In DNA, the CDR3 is TGTGCCAGCAGCTTATTGGTGGACAGCGCAGAAAAATTTCAGTACTTC.

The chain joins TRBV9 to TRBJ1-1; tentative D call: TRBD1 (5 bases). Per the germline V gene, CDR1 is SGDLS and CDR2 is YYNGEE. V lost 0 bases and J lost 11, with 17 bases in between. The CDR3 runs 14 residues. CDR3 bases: TGTGCCAGCAGCGTAGATTCGGGGGGACCTGCCGCTTTCTTT. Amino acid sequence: CASSVDSGGPAAFF. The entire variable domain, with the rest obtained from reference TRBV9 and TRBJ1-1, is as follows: DSGVTQTPKHLITATGQRVTLRCSPRSGDLSVYWYQQSLDQGLQFLIQYYNGEERAKGNILERFSAQQFPDLHSELNLSSLELGDSALYFCASSVDSGGPAAFFGQGTRLTVV.

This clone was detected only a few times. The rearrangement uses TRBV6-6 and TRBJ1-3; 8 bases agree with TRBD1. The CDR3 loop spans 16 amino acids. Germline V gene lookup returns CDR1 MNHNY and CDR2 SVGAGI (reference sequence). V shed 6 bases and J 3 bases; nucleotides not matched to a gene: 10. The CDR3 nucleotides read TGTGCCAGCAGAGGAAGGACAGGGTCCAATGGAAACACCATATATTTT. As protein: CASRGRTGSNGNTIYF.

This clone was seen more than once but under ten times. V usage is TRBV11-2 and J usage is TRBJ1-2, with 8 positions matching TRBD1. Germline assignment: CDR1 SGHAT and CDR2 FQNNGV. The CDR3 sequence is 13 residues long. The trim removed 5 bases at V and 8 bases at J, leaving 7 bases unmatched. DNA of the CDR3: TGTGCCAGCAGCAAGGACAGGGTACAGGGCTACACCTTC. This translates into CASSKDRVQGYTF.

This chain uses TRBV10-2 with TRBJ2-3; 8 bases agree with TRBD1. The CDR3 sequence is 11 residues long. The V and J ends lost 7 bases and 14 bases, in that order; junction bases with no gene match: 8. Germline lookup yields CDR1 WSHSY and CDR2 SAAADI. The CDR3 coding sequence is TGCGCCAGCACACCGGACAGGGTGGCGTATTTT. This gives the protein CASTPDRVAYF.

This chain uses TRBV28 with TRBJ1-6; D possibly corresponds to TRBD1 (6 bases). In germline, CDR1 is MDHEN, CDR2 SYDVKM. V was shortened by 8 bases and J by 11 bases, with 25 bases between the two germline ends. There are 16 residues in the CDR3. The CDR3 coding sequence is TGTGCCAGCGTGAGTGGGGGACACCCGACCCGGGCACCCCTCCACTTT. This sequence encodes CASVSGGHPTRAPLHF. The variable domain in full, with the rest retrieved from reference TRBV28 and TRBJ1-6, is DVKVTQSSRYLVKRTGEKVFLECVQDMDHENMFWYRQDPGLGLRLIYFSYDVKMKEKGDIPEGYSVSREKKERFSLILESASTNQTSMYLCASVSGGHPTRAPLHFGNGTRLTVT.

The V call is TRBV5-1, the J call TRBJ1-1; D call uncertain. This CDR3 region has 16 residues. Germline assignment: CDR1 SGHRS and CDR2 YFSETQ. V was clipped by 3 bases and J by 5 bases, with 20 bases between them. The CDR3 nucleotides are TGCGCCAGCAGCTCTACCCCCGTGGACTGGGATACTGAAGCTTTCTTT. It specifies CASSSTPVDWDTEAFF. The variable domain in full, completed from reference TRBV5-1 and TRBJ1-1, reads KAGVTQTPRYLIKTRGQQVTLSCSPISGHRSVSWYQQTPGQGLQFLFEYFSETQRNKGNFPGRFSGRQFSNSRSEMNVSTLELGDSALYLCASSSTPVDWDTEAFFGQGTRLTVV.